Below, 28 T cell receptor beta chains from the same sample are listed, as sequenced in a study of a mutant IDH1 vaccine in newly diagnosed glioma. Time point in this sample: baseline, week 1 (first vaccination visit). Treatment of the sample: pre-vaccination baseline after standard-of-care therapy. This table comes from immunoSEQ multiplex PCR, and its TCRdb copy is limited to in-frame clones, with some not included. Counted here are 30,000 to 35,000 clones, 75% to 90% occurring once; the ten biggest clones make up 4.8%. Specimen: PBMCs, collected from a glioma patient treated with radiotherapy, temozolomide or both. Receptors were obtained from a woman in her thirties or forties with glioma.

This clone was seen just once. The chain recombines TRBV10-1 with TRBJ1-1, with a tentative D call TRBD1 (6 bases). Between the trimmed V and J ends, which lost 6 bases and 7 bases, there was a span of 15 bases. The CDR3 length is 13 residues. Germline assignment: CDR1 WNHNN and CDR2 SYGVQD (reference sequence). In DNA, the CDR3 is TGCGCCAGCAGGAGGACCCTAGGGGGTGAAGCTTTCTTT. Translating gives CASRRTLGGEAFF.

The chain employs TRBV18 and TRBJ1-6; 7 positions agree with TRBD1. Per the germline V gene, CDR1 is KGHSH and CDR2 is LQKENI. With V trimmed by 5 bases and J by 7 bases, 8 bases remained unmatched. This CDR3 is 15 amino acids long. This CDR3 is CASSVYGTANSPLHF. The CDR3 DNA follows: TGTGCCAGCTCAGTATATGGGACAGCGAATTCACCCCTCCACTTT.

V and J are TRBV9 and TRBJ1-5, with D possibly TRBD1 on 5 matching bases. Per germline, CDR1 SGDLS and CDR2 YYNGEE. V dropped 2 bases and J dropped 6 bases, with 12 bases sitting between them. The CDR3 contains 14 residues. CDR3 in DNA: TGTGCCAGCAGCGTTGGGGACGTTGGTCAGCCCCAGCATTTT. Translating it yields CASSVGDVGQPQHF.

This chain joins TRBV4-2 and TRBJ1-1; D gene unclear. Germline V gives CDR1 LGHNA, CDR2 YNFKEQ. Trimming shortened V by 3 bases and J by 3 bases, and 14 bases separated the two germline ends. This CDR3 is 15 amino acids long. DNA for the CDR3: TGTGCCAGCAGCCAGGGCCCGGGGTCGGACACTGAAGCTTTCTTT. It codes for CASSQGPGSDTEAFF.

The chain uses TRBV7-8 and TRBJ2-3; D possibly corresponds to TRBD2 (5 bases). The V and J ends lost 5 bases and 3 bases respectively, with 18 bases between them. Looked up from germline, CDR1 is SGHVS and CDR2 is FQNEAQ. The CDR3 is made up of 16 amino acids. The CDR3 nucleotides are TGTGCCAGCAGCCCCTATGGCGGCGCGGGTACAGATACGCAGTATTTT. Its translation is CASSPYGGAGTDTQYF. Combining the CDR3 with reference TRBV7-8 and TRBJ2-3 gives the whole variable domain GAGVSQSPRYKVAKRGQDVALRCDPISGHVSLFWYQQALGQGPEFLTYFQNEAQLDKSGLPSDRFFAERPEGSVSTLKIQRTQQEDSAVYLCASSPYGGAGTDTQYFGPGTRLTVL.

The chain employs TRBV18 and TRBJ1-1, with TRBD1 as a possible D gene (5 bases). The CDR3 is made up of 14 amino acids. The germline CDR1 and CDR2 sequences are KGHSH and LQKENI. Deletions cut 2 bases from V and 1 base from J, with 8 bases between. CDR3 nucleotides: TGTGCCAGCTCACCAGGGACCCCGAACACTGAAGCTTTCTTT. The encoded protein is CASSPGTPNTEAFF.

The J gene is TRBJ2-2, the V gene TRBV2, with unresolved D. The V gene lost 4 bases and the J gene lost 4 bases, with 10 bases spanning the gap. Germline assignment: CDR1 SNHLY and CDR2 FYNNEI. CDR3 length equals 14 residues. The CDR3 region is CASSAAVRTGELFF. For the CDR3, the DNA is TGTGCCAGCAGTGCTGCAGTACGCACCGGGGAGCTGTTTTTT.

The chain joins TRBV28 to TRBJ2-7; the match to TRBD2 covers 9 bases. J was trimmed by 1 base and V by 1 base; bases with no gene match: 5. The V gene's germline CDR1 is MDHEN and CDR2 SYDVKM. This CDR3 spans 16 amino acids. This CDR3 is CASSLSSGISSYEQYF. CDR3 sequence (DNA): TGTGCCAGCAGTTTATCTAGCGGGATAAGTTCCTACGAGCAGTACTTC.

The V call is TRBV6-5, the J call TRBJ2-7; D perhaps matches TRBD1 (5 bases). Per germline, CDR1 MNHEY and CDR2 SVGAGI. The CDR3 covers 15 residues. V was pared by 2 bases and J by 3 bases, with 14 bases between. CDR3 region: CASSYRKDSFYEQYF. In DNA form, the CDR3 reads TGTGCCAGCAGTTACCGTAAAGACAGCTTCTACGAGCAGTACTTC.

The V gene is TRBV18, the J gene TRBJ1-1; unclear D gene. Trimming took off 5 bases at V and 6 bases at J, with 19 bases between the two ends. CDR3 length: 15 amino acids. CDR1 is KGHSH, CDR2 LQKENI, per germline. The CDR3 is CASSSKVQPEAEAFF. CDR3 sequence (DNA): TGTGCCAGCTCATCTAAGGTCCAACCGGAGGCTGAAGCTTTCTTT.

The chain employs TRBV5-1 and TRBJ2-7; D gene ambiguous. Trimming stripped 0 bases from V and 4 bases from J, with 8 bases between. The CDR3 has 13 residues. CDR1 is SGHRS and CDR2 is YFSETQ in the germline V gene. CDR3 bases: TGCGCCAGCAGCTTGGGTGGGGTATACGAGCAGTACTTC. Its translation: CASSLGGVYEQYF.

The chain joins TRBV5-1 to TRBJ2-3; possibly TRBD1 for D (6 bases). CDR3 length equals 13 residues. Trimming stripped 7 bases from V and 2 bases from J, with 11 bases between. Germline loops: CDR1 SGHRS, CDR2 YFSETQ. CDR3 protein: CASRDMDTDTQYF. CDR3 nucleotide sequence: TGCGCCAGCCGGGACATGGACACAGATACGCAGTATTTT.

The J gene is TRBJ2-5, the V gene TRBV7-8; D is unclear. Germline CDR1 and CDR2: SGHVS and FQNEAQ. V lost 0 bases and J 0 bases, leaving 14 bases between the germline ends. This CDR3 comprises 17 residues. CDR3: CASSLAVRVADQETQYF. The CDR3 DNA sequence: TGTGCCAGCAGCTTAGCAGTACGGGTGGCGGACCAAGAGACCCAGTACTTC.

The CDR3 protein is CASSPDASGIYEQYF. CDR3 nucleotide sequence: TGTGCCAGCAGCCCGGACGCTAGCGGGATCTACGAGCAGTACTTC. The rearrangement joins TRBV5-8 to TRBJ2-7, with 9 bases identical to TRBD2. Germline loops: CDR1 SGHTS, CDR2 YDEGEE. This CDR3 comprises 15 residues. Trimming removed 4 bases from V and 3 bases from J; junction bases left unmatched: 8.

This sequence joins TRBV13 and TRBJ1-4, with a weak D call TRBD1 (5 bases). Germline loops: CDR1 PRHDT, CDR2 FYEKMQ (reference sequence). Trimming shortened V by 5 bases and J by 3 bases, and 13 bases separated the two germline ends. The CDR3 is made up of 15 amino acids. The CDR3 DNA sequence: TGTGCCAGCAGCGACGGGACGGCGGCTAATGAAAAACTGTTTTTT. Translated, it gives CASSDGTAANEKLFF.

The CDR3 DNA follows: TGTGCCAGCAGTCACGCACCGAGATCTGGGGCCAACGTCCTGACTTTC. Protein product: CASSHAPRSGANVLTF. The gene calls are TRBV11-1 and TRBJ2-6, with D uncertain. The CDR3 consists of 16 residues. Per the germline V gene, CDR1 is SGHAT and CDR2 is FQDESV (reference sequence). The V end was cut by 6 bases, the J end by 1 base, with 13 bases between.

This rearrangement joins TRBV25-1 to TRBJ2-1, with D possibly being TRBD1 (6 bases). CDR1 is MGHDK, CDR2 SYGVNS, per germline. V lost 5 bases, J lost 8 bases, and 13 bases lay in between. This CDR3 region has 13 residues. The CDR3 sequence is CASSPTGIHEQFF. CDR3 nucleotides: TGTGCCAGCAGTCCTACAGGGATCCATGAGCAGTTCTTC.

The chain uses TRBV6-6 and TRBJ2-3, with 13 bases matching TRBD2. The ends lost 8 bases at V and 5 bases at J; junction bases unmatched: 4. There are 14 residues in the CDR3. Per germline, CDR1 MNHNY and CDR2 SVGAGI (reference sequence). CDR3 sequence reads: CASSRLAGGDTQYF. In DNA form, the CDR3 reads TGTGCCAGCTCGAGACTAGCGGGAGGAGATACGCAGTATTTT.

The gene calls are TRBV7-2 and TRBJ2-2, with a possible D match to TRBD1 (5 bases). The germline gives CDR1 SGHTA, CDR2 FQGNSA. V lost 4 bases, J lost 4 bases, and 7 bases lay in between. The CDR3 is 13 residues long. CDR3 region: CASSSRATGELFF. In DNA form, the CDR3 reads TGTGCCAGCAGCTCCAGGGCCACCGGGGAGCTGTTTTTT.

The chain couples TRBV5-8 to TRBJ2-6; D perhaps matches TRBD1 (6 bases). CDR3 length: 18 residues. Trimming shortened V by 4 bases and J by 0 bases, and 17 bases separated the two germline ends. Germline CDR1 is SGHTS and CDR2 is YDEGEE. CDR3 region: CASSPMGQGYSGANVLTF. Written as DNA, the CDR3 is TGTGCCAGCAGCCCAATGGGGCAGGGGTACTCTGGGGCCAACGTCCTGACTTTC.

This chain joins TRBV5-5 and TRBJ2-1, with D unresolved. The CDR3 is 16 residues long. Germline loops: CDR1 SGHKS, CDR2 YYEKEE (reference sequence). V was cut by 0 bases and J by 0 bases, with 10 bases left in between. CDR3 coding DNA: TGTGCCAGCAGCTTGGCCCCTACACACTCCTACAATGAGCAGTTCTTC. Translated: CASSLAPTHSYNEQFF.

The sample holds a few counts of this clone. The CDR3 sequence is CASSYRDRDGYTF. The CDR3 nucleotides read TGTGCCAGCAGCTACCGGGACAGGGACGGCTACACCTTC. The chain joins TRBV7-9 to TRBJ1-2; 9 nucleotides agree with TRBD1. V lost 4 bases to trimming and J lost 8 bases; unmatched junction nucleotides: 5. The CDR3 sequence is 13 residues long. The germline gives CDR1 SEHNR, CDR2 FQNEAQ (reference sequence).

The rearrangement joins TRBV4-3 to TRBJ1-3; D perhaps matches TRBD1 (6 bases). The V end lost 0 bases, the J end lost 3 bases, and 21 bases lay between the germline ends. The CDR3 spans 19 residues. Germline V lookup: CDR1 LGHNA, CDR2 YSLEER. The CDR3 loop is CASSQDYRATRSGGNTIYF. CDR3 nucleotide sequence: TGCGCCAGCAGCCAAGACTACAGGGCCACACGATCTGGTGGAAACACCATATATTTT.

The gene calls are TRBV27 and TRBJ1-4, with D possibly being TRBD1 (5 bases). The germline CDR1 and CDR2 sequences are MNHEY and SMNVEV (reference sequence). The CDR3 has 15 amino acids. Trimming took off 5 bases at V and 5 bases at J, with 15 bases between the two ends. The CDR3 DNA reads TGTGCCAGCAGTAACAAGTGGACACCGAATGAAAAACTGTTTTTT. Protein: CASSNKWTPNEKLFF.

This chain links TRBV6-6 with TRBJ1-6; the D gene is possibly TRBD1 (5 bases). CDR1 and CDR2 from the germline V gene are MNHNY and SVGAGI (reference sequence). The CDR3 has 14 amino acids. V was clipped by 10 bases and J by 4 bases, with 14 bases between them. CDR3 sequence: CAIGDSAYNSPLHF. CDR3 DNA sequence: TGTGCCATAGGGGATTCGGCGTATAATTCACCCCTCCACTTT.

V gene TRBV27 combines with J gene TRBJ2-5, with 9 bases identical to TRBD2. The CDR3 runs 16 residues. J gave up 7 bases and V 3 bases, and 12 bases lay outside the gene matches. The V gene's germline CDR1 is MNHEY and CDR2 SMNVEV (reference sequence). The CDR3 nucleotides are TGTGCCAGCAGTTTCGGTAGCGGGAGCGGGGAAGGGACCCAGTACTTC. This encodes CASSFGSGSGEGTQYF.

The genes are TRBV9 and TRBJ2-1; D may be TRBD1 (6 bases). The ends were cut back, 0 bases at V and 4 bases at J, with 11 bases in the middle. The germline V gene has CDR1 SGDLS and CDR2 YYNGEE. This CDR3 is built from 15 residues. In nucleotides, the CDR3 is TGTGCCAGCAGCGTAGTGGCAGGGGCGTACAATGAGCAGTTCTTC. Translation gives CASSVVAGAYNEQFF.

In DNA, the CDR3 is TGTGCCAGCAGCCCTACGGTGAACACTGAAGCTTTCTTT. Protein: CASSPTVNTEAFF. The chain recombines TRBV7-6 with TRBJ1-1; D call uncertain. Trimming removed 5 bases from V and 0 bases from J, with 7 bases in between. CDR1 is SGHVS and CDR2 is FNYEAQ in the germline V gene. The CDR3 covers 13 residues.